This paragraph covers one T cell receptor beta chain sequence. Those enrolled, adults aged about 18 to 89 years, came from about two dozen US areas. Participant reports of clinical history set cohort assignment. The table came from immunoSEQ multiplex PCR; TCRdb's copy has only in-frame clones and leaves some out. The sample includes approximately 220,000 clones, 88% seen only once; the top ten take 2.5% to 3%. The CDR3 covers 12 residues. The V gene lost 8 bases and the J gene lost 5 bases, with 10 bases spanning the gap. Germline V CDR1 and CDR2: MNHEY, SVGAGI. The data stem from a study of blood T cell repertoires in COVID-19. Study details: T cells, B-cell-depleted T cells, or PBMCs provided the cDNA or gDNA that served as material.

This TCR was recovered from a woman younger than 45 who had recovered from COVID-19. The chain uses TRBV6-5 and TRBJ2-4; perhaps TRBD1 as D (5 bases). Source material: PBMCs or T cells enriched from blood (not recorded which). DNA of the CDR3: TGTGCCAGCTCAGGGTTCGAAAACATTCAGTACTTC. Its translation: CASSGFENIQYF.